The entry below describes one T cell receptor beta chain. Some clones are missing from TCRdb's copy, which holds only in-frame ones; the method was immunoSEQ multiplex PCR. The sample includes some 250,000 clones, more than 75% of them seen just once. The sample originates from a study of blood T cell repertoires in COVID-19. The V gene end was trimmed by 4 bases and the J gene end by 9 bases; junction bases not matched to a gene: 5. Per the germline V gene, CDR1 is GTSNPN and CDR2 is SVGIG (reference sequence). This CDR3 has 13 residues. Sequencing used peripheral blood. This chain links TRBV30 with TRBJ2-1; 11 nucleotides align to TRBD2. The TCR sequence derives from a woman between 40 and 50 years old who had recovered from COVID-19. This CDR3 reads CAWISGRAREQFF. DNA of the CDR3: TGTGCCTGGATTAGCGGGAGGGCCCGTGAGCAGTTCTTC.